The 31 T cell receptor beta chains listed next were all sequenced from one sample in a study of kidney transplant recipient with SARS-CoV-2 infection. TCRdb re-called the reads through MiXCR, storing one row per CDR3 protein. The sample lists fewer than 250,000 distinct CDR3 sequences, about 30% occurring once. Sample: a blood sample, taken at baseline and on approximately day 120 from a kidney transplant recipient. The receptors here all came from a male patient aged 25 to 39 who had COVID-19 and was a kidney transplant recipient. The T cells may come from the graft donor.

With respect to this clonotype: Likely a read error: the CDR3 ends without its conserved phenylalanine or tryptophan. The V and J genes are TRBV5-6 and TRBJ1-6; no reliable D call. Deletions cut 1 base from V and 9 bases from J, with 17 bases between. This CDR3 is 16 amino acids long. In germline, CDR1 is SGHDT, CDR2 YYEEEE. The CDR3 bases are TGTGCCAGCAGCTTGATGGGTTCGACACCCACTTCACCCCTCCACCTT. It specifies CASSLMGSTPTSPLHL.

This clonotype showed up many times. This sequence joins TRBV18 and TRBJ1-5; TRBD1 is a possible D gene (6 bases). From germline, CDR1 is KGHSH and CDR2 LQKENI. This CDR3 spans 15 amino acids. V lost 3 bases and J lost 2, with 11 bases in between. CDR3 region: CASSPQGRGNQPQHF. The CDR3 DNA follows: TGTGCCAGCTCACCTCAGGGGCGAGGCAATCAGCCCCAGCATTTT.

For this clonotype: A much larger clonotype is one base distant, so this may be a read error. The chain recombines TRBV11-3 with TRBJ2-4; no clear D. The CDR3 runs to 17 residues. The V gene's germline CDR1 is SGHNT and CDR2 YENEEA. This chain's CDR3 is CASSRNHDLGKTYGYNF. The CDR3 DNA is TGTGCCAGCAGCCGGAATCACGATCTCGGAAAGACCTATGGCTACAACTTC.

About this clonotype itself: A read error is likely here: a far larger clone is one base away. The V call is TRBV9, the J call TRBJ2-4; a weak D match, TRBD2 (6 bases). The DNA end favors TRBJ2-7, so the J call may be wrong. The CDR3 consists of 15 residues. Germline CDR1 and CDR2: SGDLS and YYNGEE. CDR3 DNA: TGTGCCAGCAGCCTGGCGGCGGGGTGGCCCTACGAGCAGTACTTC. Translated: CASSLAAGWPYEQYF.

This clonotype was seen many times. This chain connects TRBV6-5 to TRBJ1-4; D is perhaps TRBD1 (5 bases). This CDR3 comprises 14 residues. Trimming removed 2 bases from V and 8 bases from J, with 12 bases in between. In germline, CDR1 is MNHEY, CDR2 SVGAGI. The CDR3 loop reads CASSYGGKGEKLFF. As DNA, the CDR3 is TGTGCCAGCAGTTACGGGGGGAAAGGGGAAAAACTGTTTTTT.

As for this clonotype: This could be a read error, since a much larger clone is one nucleotide away. The V call is TRBV9, the J call TRBJ1-5; no clear D. The CDR3 covers 13 residues. With 1 base removed from V and 6 bases from J, the gap between germline ends came to 8 bases. Germline V CDR1 and CDR2: SGDLS, YYNGEE. CDR3 residues: CASSVYTSQPQHF. CDR3 nucleotide sequence: TGTGCCAGCAGCGTATACACTAGTCAGCCCCAGCATTTT.

There are many counts of this clonotype. The chain joins TRBV6-5 to TRBJ2-5; TRBD1 might be the D (6 bases). The CDR3 spans 16 residues. V lost 3 bases, J lost 5 bases, and 19 bases lay in between. CDR1 is MNHEY and CDR2 is SVGAGI in the germline V gene. CDR3 sequence (DNA): TGTGCCAGCAGTTATAACCCAGGGGCGGGCGGGGAGACCCAGTACTTC. The encoded protein is CASSYNPGAGGETQYF.

In its sample, this clonotype was seen many times. V is TRBV3-1 and J is TRBJ1-1; D is unresolved. V lost 2 bases and J 1 base, leaving 14 bases between the germline ends. Germline loops: CDR1 LGHDT, CDR2 YNNKEL (reference sequence). CDR3 length: 16 residues. As DNA, the CDR3 is TGTGCCAGCAGCCAAATTTTAGGGTGGGGGAACACTGAAGCTTTCTTT. It translates to CASSQILGWGNTEAFF.

This clonotype was observed many times. The DNA of the CDR3 is TGTGCCAGCTTGTCCGGTCATCCACGAAAGACCTATGGCTACACCTTC. It translates to CASLSGHPRKTYGYTF. The genes are TRBV5-8 and TRBJ1-2, with no clear D. The CDR3 covers 16 residues. Deletions cut 7 bases from V and 4 bases from J, with 23 bases between. Germline V gene data show CDR1 as SGHTS and CDR2 as YDEGEE.

This clonotype was detected many times. This CDR3 is CASSLGTENTEAFF. CDR3 in DNA: TGTGCCAGCAGCTTAGGGACAGAGAACACTGAAGCTTTCTTT. The rearrangement uses TRBV5-5 and TRBJ1-1, with 7 positions matching TRBD1. Germline V CDR1 and CDR2: SGHKS, YYEKEE (reference sequence). The V segment lost 2 bases and the J segment 1 base; nucleotides outside the gene matches: 2. There are 14 residues in the CDR3.

This clonotype has ten or more counts. One end of the junction is discordant with germline, which a read error may explain. The CDR3, as DNA: TGCGCCAGCAACCAAATCCACAAGGGGGCAGGGGTCGGAAACACCATATATTTT. Amino acid sequence: CASNQIHKGAGVGNTIYF. V and J are TRBV4-1 and TRBJ1-3, with 7 bases identical to TRBD1. The CDR3 totals 18 residues. From germline, CDR1 is MGHRA and CDR2 YSYEKL.

A few counts support this clonotype. DNA for the CDR3: TGTGCCAGCAGCGTACCAGTTCCCATTTCAGGCTTGACCGGGGAGCTGTTTTTT. Translated, it gives CASSVPVPISGLTGELFF. The chain employs TRBV3-1 and TRBJ2-2; D not resolved. The CDR3 consists of 18 residues. V shed 5 bases and J shed 5 bases, with 24 bases lying between them. Germline lookup yields CDR1 LGHDT and CDR2 YNNKEL (reference sequence).

This clonotype was found many times. The genes are TRBV10-3 and TRBJ1-5; D uncertain. The V end was cut by 4 bases, the J end by 7 bases, with 11 bases between. This CDR3 contains 13 residues. Per the germline V gene, CDR1 is ENHRY and CDR2 is SYGVKD. The CDR3 DNA reads TGTGCCATCAGTGCAGATAGGGAACAGCCCCAGCATTTT. Residues: CAISADREQPQHF.

A remark on this clonotype: Just one base apart from a much larger clone, this may be a read error. The rearrangement joins TRBV5-1 to TRBJ1-4; D is undetermined. Germline V gene sequence: CDR1 SGHRS, CDR2 YFSETQ. The CDR3 has 14 residues. V lost 0 bases, J lost 8 bases, and 11 bases lay in between. CDR3 in amino acids: CASSLGRPGEKLFF. Written as DNA, the CDR3 is TGCGCCAGCAGCTTGGGCAGGCCGGGGGAAAAACTGTTTTTT.

This clonotype occurred many times. The chain couples TRBV7-1 to TRBJ2-6; tentative D call: TRBD1 (5 bases). TRBV7-1 is an open reading frame, and its role is uncertain. CDR3 length: 19 residues. Trimming cost V 5 bases and J 5 bases, with 25 bases left between them. The CDR3 loop is CASSVSSSRGQSRANVLTF. In DNA form, the CDR3 reads TGTGCCAGCAGCGTGTCCAGTTCACGAGGACAAAGTCGGGCCAACGTCCTGACTTTC.

Many counts were recorded for this clonotype. The chain links TRBV7-9 to TRBJ1-1; D gene uncertain. There are 11 residues in the CDR3. Germline loops: CDR1 SEHNR, CDR2 FQNEAQ (reference sequence). V was cut by 3 bases and J by 12 bases, with 11 bases left in between. The CDR3 loop reads CASSLPGVTFF. The CDR3 DNA reads TGTGCCAGCAGCTTGCCGGGCGTTACTTTCTTT.

This clonotype was recorded many times. This chain connects TRBV4-2 to TRBJ2-7, with 12 bases fitting TRBD2. Germline CDR1 is LGHNA and CDR2 is YNFKEQ. CDR3 size: 16 residues. V lost 1 base, J lost 4 bases, and 5 bases stayed unmatched. Written as DNA, the CDR3 is TGTGCCAGCAGCCAAGGGACTAGCGGGGTCTCGTACGAGCAGTACTTC. This gives the protein CASSQGTSGVSYEQYF.

CDR3 region: CSVAGTGGKETQYF. As DNA, the CDR3 is TGCAGCGTCGCCGGGACAGGGGGCAAGGAGACCCAGTACTTC. This sequence joins TRBV29-1 and TRBJ2-5; 12 bases fit TRBD1. In germline, CDR1 is SQVTM, CDR2 ANQGSEA. V lost 6 bases and J lost 5; bases outside the gene matches: 7. The CDR3 spans 14 residues. Combining the CDR3 with reference TRBV29-1 and TRBJ2-5 gives the whole variable domain SAVISQKPSRDICQRGTSLTIQCQVDSQVTMMFWYRQQPGQSLTLIATANQGSEATYESGFVIDKFPISRPNLTFSTLTVSNMSPEDSSIYLCSVAGTGGKETQYFGPGTRLLVL.

This clonotype occurred a few times. This may be a read error: a much more frequent sequence differs by one nucleotide. The J gene is TRBJ1-2, the V gene TRBV19; tentative D call: TRBD1 (5 bases). V shed 8 bases and J shed 4 bases, with 26 bases lying between them. Germline V gene lookup returns CDR1 LNHDA and CDR2 SQIVND (reference sequence). CDR3 size: 17 residues. CDR3 region: CASGPEWTNRKTYGYTF. The DNA for the CDR3 is TGTGCCAGTGGTCCTGAGTGGACAAATCGAAAGACCTATGGCTACACCTTC.

With respect to this clonotype: It may be a read error: a sequence one base away is much more abundant. The conserved phenylalanine or tryptophan is not found at the CDR3 terminus, so this likely reflects a read error. The V and J genes are TRBV10-1 and TRBJ1-2, with no clear D. With 5 bases removed from V and 4 bases from J, the gap between germline ends came to 23 bases. The germline V gene encodes CDR1 WNHNN and CDR2 SYGVQD (reference sequence). CDR3 length: 17 amino acids. The CDR3 spells CASSIGPRSRKTYGYTL. The CDR3 DNA sequence: TGCGCCAGCAGTATCGGACCAAGATCGCGAAAGACCTATGGCTACACCCTC.

Turning to this clonotype: Being one base from a much bigger clone, this may be a read error. The chain joins TRBV3-1 to TRBJ2-7; unclear D gene. The J call may be in error: the DNA end matches TRBJ2-5 better. This CDR3 is 17 amino acids long. Germline V gene sequence: CDR1 LGHDT, CDR2 YNNKEL (reference sequence). The CDR3 spells CANSSYRPISFSETQYF. CDR3 in DNA: TGTGCCAACAGCTCATACCGTCCCATTTCTTTCTCTGAGACCCAGTACTTC.

This clonotype showed up many times. The chain links TRBV7-9 to TRBJ2-7; the D is unclear. This CDR3 spans 13 amino acids. Deletions cut 6 bases from V and 0 bases from J, with 9 bases between. CDR1 is SEHNR and CDR2 is FQNEAQ in the germline V gene (reference sequence). In DNA, the CDR3 is TGTGCCAGCAGTGGTTCGGCCTCCTACGAGCAGTACTTC. It encodes CASSGSASYEQYF.

The table lists this clonotype with many counts. J is TRBJ2-7 and V is TRBV2; weak D call: TRBD2 (5 bases). Trimming left V 7 bases short and J 1 base short, with 5 bases between. This CDR3 has 11 residues. Germline V lookup: CDR1 SNHLY, CDR2 FYNNEI. CDR3 DNA sequence: TGTGCCAGCACGGGGTCCTACGAGCAGTACTTC. The encoded protein is CASTGSYEQYF.

The genes are TRBV3-1 and TRBJ2-2; D remains unclear. Germline V gives CDR1 LGHDT, CDR2 YNNKEL (reference sequence). With 5 bases removed from V and 5 bases from J, the gap between germline ends came to 24 bases. This CDR3 has 18 residues. The CDR3 nucleotides read TGTGCCAGCAGCTGCTTAACTCCCATTTCAGGCTTGACCGGGGAGCTGTTTTTT. Amino acids: CASSCLTPISGLTGELFF.

This clonotype has ten or more counts. The chain combines TRBV3-1 with TRBJ2-2; no reliable D call. Trimming cost V 5 bases and J 5 bases, with 24 bases left between them. The CDR3 has 18 residues. Germline loops: CDR1 LGHDT, CDR2 YNNKEL (reference sequence). The CDR3: CASSKVRPISGLTGELFF. CDR3 in DNA: TGTGCCAGCAGCAAAGTGCGTCCCATTTCAGGCTTGACCGGGGAGCTGTTTTTT.

In regard to this clonotype: A much more abundant neighbour one base away suggests this may be a read error. The rearrangement links TRBV8-2 to TRBJ2-4; no check of the table's D call, TRBD2, against the DNA was made. The J call could be wrong; TRBJ2-6 is a better fit for the DNA end. TRBV8-2 is reported as a pseudogene. The CDR3 consists of 17 residues. This CDR3 reads CGVVYRITQSRANVLTF. The CDR3 DNA follows: TGTGGCGTAGTGTATAGGATAACACAAAGTCGGGCCAACGTCCTGACTTTC.

The chain links TRBV10-1 to TRBJ1-6; D remains ambiguous. This CDR3 has 10 amino acids. Germline loops: CDR1 WNHNN, CDR2 SYGVQD (reference sequence). The V end was cut by 0 bases, the J end by 12 bases, with 0 bases between. The CDR3 DNA reads TGCGCCAGCAGTGAGTCACCCCTCCACTTT. This translates into CASSESPLHF.

With regard to this clonotype: Being one base from a much bigger clone, this may be a read error. This rearrangement joins TRBV30 to TRBJ2-7, with D unclear. The germline V gene encodes CDR1 GTSNPN and CDR2 SVGIG (reference sequence). The germline V and J ends were trimmed by 5 bases and 5 bases, with 19 bases remaining between them. The CDR3 consists of 14 residues. CDR3 region: CAWPADPQSHEQYF. The CDR3 DNA sequence: TGTGCCTGGCCGGCAGATCCCCAGTCCCACGAGCAGTACTTC. The entire variable domain, with the rest obtained from reference TRBV30 and TRBJ2-7, is as follows: SQTIHQWPATLVQPVGSPLSLECTVEGTSNPNLYWYRQAAGRGLQLLFYSVGIGQISSEVPQNLSASRPQDRQFILSSKKLLLSDSGFYLCAWPADPQSHEQYFGPGTRLTVT.

This clonotype was picked up many times. V gene TRBV25-1 combines with J gene TRBJ1-2, with 7 nucleotides matching TRBD1. Germline V CDR1 and CDR2: MGHDK, SYGVNS. The CDR3 loop spans 15 amino acids. V shed 5 bases and J 2 bases; nucleotides not matched to a gene: 8. The CDR3 sequence: CASSLTGRGNYGYTF. The CDR3 coding sequence is TGTGCCAGCAGTTTGACAGGGAGGGGGAACTATGGCTACACCTTC.

This clonotype was recorded at least ten times. The chain joins TRBV2 to TRBJ1-3, with 10 bases aligning to TRBD1. CDR1 is SNHLY, CDR2 FYNNEI, per germline. This CDR3 region has 17 residues. V lost 7 bases, J lost 6 bases, and 15 bases stayed unmatched. CDR3 sequence: CASNGDRGDLNSNTIYF. The CDR3 DNA sequence: TGTGCCAGCAATGGGGACAGGGGTGATCTCAACTCAAACACCATATATTTT.

This clonotype has at least ten counts. The chain links TRBV3-1 to TRBJ1-1, with D unclear. Trimming shortened V by 5 bases and J by 4 bases, and 23 bases separated the two germline ends. The CDR3 runs 17 residues. Germline-derived CDR1 and CDR2 are LGHDT and YNNKEL (reference sequence). The CDR3 region is CASSNICPISIRTEAFF. As DNA, the CDR3 is TGTGCCAGCAGCAATATTTGTCCCATTTCAATTCGCACTGAAGCTTTCTTT.